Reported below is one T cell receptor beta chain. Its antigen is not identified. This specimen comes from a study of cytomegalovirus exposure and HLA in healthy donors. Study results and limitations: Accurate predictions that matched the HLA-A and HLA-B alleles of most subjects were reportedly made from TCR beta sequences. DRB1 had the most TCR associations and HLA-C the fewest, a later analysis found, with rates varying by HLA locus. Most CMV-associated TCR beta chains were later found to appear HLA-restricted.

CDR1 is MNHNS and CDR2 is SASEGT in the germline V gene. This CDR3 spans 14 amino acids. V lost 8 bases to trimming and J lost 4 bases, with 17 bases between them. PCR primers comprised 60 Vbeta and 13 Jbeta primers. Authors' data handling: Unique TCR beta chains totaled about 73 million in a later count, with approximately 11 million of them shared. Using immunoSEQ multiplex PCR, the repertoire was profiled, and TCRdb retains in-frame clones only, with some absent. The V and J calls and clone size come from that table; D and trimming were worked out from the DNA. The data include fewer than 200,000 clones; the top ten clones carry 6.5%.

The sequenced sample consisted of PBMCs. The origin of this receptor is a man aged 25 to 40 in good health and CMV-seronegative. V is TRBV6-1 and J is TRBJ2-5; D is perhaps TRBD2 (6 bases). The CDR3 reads CASQSDPGGETQYF. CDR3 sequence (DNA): TGTGCCAGCCAGTCTGACCCCGGGGGAGAGACCCAGTACTTC.